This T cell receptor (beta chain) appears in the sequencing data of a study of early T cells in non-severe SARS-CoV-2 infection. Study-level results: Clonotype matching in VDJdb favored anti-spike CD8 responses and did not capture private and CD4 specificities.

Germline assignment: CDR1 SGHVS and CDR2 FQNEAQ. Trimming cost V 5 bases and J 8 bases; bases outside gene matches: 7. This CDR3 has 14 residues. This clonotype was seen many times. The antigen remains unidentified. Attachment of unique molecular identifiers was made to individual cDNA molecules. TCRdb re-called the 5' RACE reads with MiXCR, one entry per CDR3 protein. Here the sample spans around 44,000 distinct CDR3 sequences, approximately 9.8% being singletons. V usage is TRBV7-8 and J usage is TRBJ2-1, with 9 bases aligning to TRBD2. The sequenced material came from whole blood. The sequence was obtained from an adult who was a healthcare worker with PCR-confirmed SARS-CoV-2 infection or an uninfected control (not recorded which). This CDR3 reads CASSRGRAGYEQFF. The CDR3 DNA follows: TGTGCCAGCAGCCGCGGGAGGGCCGGCTATGAGCAGTTCTTC.